This T cell receptor beta chain was sequenced for a study of cytomegalovirus exposure and HLA in healthy donors. Study as a whole: Earlier, approximately 180 million T cells were analyzed, and 90 million to 140 million unique TCR beta sequences were found among them. For the roughly 400 genotyped donors, roughly 80% fell within the Caucasian-associated ancestry cluster. Overall study results and limits: Cytomegalovirus association was listed for 164 TCR beta chains. After further analysis at a later stage, around 17,000 TCR beta sequences were associated with HLA alleles at 0.05 false discovery rate.

The PCR made use of 60 Vbeta and 13 Jbeta primers. Profiling relied on immunoSEQ multiplex PCR, and the TCRdb table lists in-frame clones only, not all of them. The table lists approximately 190,000 clones, approximately 80% of them singletons. In the case of this clone: What it binds is not known.

CDR1 is MNHEY and CDR2 is SMNVEV in the germline V gene (reference sequence). The V gene end was trimmed by 8 bases and the J gene end by 10 bases; junction bases not matched to a gene: 11. The CDR3 runs to 14 residues. This receptor was identified in a woman in her twenties or thirties in good health and CMV-seropositive. The chain uses TRBV27 and TRBJ1-4, with TRBD1 identical over 9 bases. Sequencing input: PBMCs. CDR3 loop: CASATGTGWGKLFF. Written as DNA, the CDR3 is TGTGCCAGCGCGACCGGGACAGGGTGGGGAAAACTGTTTTTT.